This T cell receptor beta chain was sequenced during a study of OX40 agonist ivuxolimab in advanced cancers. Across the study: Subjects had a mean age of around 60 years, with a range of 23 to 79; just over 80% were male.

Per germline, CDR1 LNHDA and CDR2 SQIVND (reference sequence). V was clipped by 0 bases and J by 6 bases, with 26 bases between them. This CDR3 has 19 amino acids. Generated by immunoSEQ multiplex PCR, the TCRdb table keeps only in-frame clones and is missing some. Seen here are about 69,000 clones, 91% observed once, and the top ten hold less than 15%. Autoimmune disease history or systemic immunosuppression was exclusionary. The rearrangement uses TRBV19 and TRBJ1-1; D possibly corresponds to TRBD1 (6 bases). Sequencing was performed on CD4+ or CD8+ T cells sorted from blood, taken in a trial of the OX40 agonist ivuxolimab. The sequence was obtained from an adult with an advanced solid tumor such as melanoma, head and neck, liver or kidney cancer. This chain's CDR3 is CASSIDLEGDRSDRAEAFF. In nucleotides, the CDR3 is TGTGCCAGTAGTATAGATCTTGAGGGGGATCGCTCCGATAGAGCTGAAGCTTTCTTT.